The entry below describes one T cell receptor (beta chain). Its antigen is not identified. This sample stems from a study of identical twins. Germline CDR1 and CDR2: DFQATT and SNEGSKA (reference sequence). J gave up 2 bases and V 3 bases, and 10 bases lay outside the gene matches. This CDR3 spans 15 amino acids. General study points: Among monozygotic twins, out-of-frame TCR alpha sharing exceeded what models predicted.

TCRdb reprocessed the 5' RACE reads with MiXCR, giving one entry per CDR3 protein. The sample lists 450,000 to 600,000 distinct CDR3 sequences, about 20% seen once, with about 0.5% in the top ten. These data also formed part of another study, on yellow fever vaccine responses in identical twins.

Sequencing was done on a sample of CD4+ T cells sorted from blood. This TCR came from a woman aged 18-29 years in good health. The V call is TRBV20-1, the J call TRBJ2-7, with TRBD2 matching over 7 bases. CDR3 in amino acids: CSASGLLANTYEQYF. The CDR3 DNA reads TGCAGTGCTAGCGGGCTACTAGCGAATACCTACGAGCAGTACTTC.